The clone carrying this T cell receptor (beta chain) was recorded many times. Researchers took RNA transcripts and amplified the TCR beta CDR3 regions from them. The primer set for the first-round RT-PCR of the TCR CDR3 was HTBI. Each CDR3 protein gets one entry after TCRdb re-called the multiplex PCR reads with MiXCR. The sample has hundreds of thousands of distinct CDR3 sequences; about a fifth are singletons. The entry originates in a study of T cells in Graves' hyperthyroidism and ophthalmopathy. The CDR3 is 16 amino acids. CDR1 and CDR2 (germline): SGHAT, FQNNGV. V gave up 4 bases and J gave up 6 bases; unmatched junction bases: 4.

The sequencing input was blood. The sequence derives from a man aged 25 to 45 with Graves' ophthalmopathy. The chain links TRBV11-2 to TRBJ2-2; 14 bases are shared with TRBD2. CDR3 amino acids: CASSSGTSGSPGELFF. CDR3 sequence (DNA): TGTGCCAGCAGCTCCGGGACTAGCGGGAGTCCCGGGGAGCTGTTTTTT.